Listed here are 25 T cell receptor beta chains from one sample, sequenced in a study of blood T cell repertoires in COVID-19. Sequenced by immunoSEQ multiplex PCR; TCRdb stores in-frame clones only, minus some. The sample has 150,000 to 200,000 clones; roughly 79% are singletons. Sequencing used peripheral blood. The receptors derive from a woman aged 40 to 49 with COVID-19, enrolled during active disease.

The chain is built from TRBV5-1 and TRBJ2-7; tentatively, D is TRBD1 (6 bases). CDR1 SGHRS and CDR2 YFSETQ come from the germline V gene. V dropped 3 bases and J dropped 5 bases, with 15 bases sitting between them. The CDR3 is 14 residues long. The CDR3 reads CASSSLAGADEQYF. The CDR3 DNA reads TGCGCCAGCAGCTCGCTGGCAGGGGCTGACGAGCAGTACTTC.

This clone was detected only a few times. The chain joins TRBV7-9 to TRBJ2-6; 14 bases match TRBD2. CDR1 and CDR2 (germline): SEHNR, FQNEAQ (reference sequence). Germline trimming cut 4 bases from V and 3 bases from J; bases unmatched to any gene: 8. This CDR3 has 19 amino acids. The CDR3 coding sequence is TGTGCCAGCAGCTCAACGATGGGACTAGCGGGAGTTGGGGCCAACGTCCTGACTTTC. Amino acids: CASSSTMGLAGVGANVLTF.

The CDR3 loop reads CASSPRQGAREQYF. In DNA form, the CDR3 reads TGTGCCAGCTCACCGCGACAGGGGGCGCGTGAGCAGTACTTC. The chain has TRBV18 and TRBJ2-7; the match to TRBD1 covers 10 bases. The CDR3 totals 14 residues. CDR1 is KGHSH, CDR2 LQKENI, per germline. V trimming: 3 bases; J trimming: 7 bases; junction bases outside the gene matches: 6.

The chain uses TRBV7-8 and TRBJ1-3; 9 bases match TRBD1. Losses at the gene ends were 1 base for V and 11 bases for J; bases not matched to a gene: 6. Per germline, CDR1 SGHVS and CDR2 FQNEAQ. The CDR3 contains 14 residues. The CDR3 spells CASSLGTGDYAIYF. The CDR3 DNA sequence: TGTGCCAGCAGCTTAGGGACAGGGGATTACGCCATATATTTT.

The chain combines TRBV2 with TRBJ2-1, with 8 bases aligning to TRBD2. This CDR3 is built from 14 residues. Germline V gives CDR1 SNHLY, CDR2 FYNNEI. V was clipped by 6 bases and J by 6 bases; unmatched bases: 7. The CDR3 nucleotides read TGTGCCAGCAGACCGGGACTAGATCGCAATGAGCAGTTCTTC. It encodes CASRPGLDRNEQFF.

This clone was detected many times. The chain carries TRBV6-6 and TRBJ1-1; maybe TRBD1 (5 bases). There are 13 residues in the CDR3. Germline assignment: CDR1 MNHNY and CDR2 SVGAGI (reference sequence). With 6 bases removed from V and 5 bases from J, the gap between germline ends came to 13 bases. CDR3 loop: CASRNLGETEAFF. The CDR3 DNA follows: TGTGCCAGCAGAAACCTAGGGGAAACTGAAGCTTTCTTT.

The chain is built from TRBV19 and TRBJ1-6, with TRBD1 identical over 7 bases. Germline loops: CDR1 LNHDA, CDR2 SQIVND (reference sequence). There are 17 residues in the CDR3. V trimming: 1 base; J trimming: 6 bases; junction bases outside the gene matches: 9. CDR3 loop: CASSIALRQGGNSPLHF. DNA of the CDR3: TGTGCCAGTAGTATAGCCCTGCGACAGGGTGGTAATTCACCCCTCCACTTT.

The rearrangement uses TRBV28 and TRBJ2-7; 10 bases are shared with TRBD1. The CDR3 contains 14 residues. V gave up 3 bases and J gave up 6 bases; unmatched junction bases: 5. The germline V gene encodes CDR1 MDHEN and CDR2 SYDVKM. CDR3 DNA sequence: TGTGCCAGCAGTTTGGGACAGGGGTTCTCCGAGCAGTACTTC. Translation gives CASSLGQGFSEQYF.

J is TRBJ1-5 and V is TRBV19; D is possibly TRBD1 (5 bases). Looked up from germline, CDR1 is LNHDA and CDR2 is SQIVND (reference sequence). Trimming took 0 bases from V and 7 from J, leaving 13 bases between them. This CDR3 is 15 amino acids long. The CDR3 DNA follows: TGTGCCAGTAGTATAGATTTTGGGGGAGGGCAGCCCCAGCATTTT. It is translated as CASSIDFGGGQPQHF.

The CDR3 region is CASSLSFYEQYV. The CDR3 DNA is TGTGCCAGCAGTTTATCTTTTTACGAGCAGTACGTC. The chain combines TRBV12-3 or TRBV12-4 with TRBJ2-7, with unresolved D. The CDR3 length is 12 residues. The V end was cut by 2 bases, the J end by 4 bases, with 6 bases between.

The CDR3 DNA is TGTGCCAGCAGCTTAGATCCGGGGACTAACTACGAGCAGTACTTC. Its protein is CASSLDPGTNYEQYF. The V gene is TRBV11-2, the J gene TRBJ2-7; 7 positions agree with TRBD2. CDR3 length equals 15 residues. Germline V lookup: CDR1 SGHAT, CDR2 FQNNGV. J was trimmed by 3 bases and V by 0 bases; bases with no gene match: 5.

In its sample, this clone was seen once. This chain joins TRBV5-6 and TRBJ2-7; TRBD2 might be the D (6 bases). In germline, CDR1 is SGHDT, CDR2 YYEEEE. The CDR3 is made up of 13 amino acids. Trimming removed 4 bases from V and 7 bases from J, with 15 bases in between. CDR3 nucleotide sequence: TGTGCCAGCAGCATAGGACTACTAGGTGAGCAGTACGTC. Protein sequence: CASSIGLLGEQYV.

The chain recombines TRBV28 with TRBJ2-1, with 7 nucleotides matching TRBD2. V shed 4 bases and J 5 bases; nucleotides not matched to a gene: 8. The CDR3 totals 15 residues. CDR1 is MDHEN, CDR2 SYDVKM, per germline. The CDR3 DNA reads as TGTGCCAGCAGTTCCTCGACTAGCAGGCACAATGAGCAGTTCTTC. Protein: CASSSSTSRHNEQFF.

The chain combines TRBV3-1 (or the pseudogene TRBV3-2) with TRBJ1-1, with 7 bases fitting TRBD1. CDR1 is LGHDT, CDR2 YNNKEL, per germline (reference sequence). V trimming: 4 bases; J trimming: 4 bases; junction bases outside the gene matches: 6. This CDR3 has 14 amino acids. The chain's CDR3 is CASSPPPGGTEAFF. DNA for the CDR3: TGTGCCAGCAGCCCCCCCCCAGGGGGCACTGAAGCTTTCTTT.

Comments on this clone: A junction boundary mismatches the germline segment, possibly from a read error. This chain links TRBV6-5 with TRBJ1-3; no clear D gene. The CDR3 covers 10 residues. CDR1 MNHEY and CDR2 SVGAGI come from the germline V gene. The DNA of the CDR3 is TGCTCCCTAAATGGAAACACCATATATTTT. Translation: CSLNGNTIYF.

Only a few counts were recorded for this clone. The rearrangement joins TRBV19 to TRBJ2-5, with D maybe TRBD2 (6 bases). The CDR3 covers 13 residues. The germline CDR1 and CDR2 sequences are LNHDA and SQIVND (reference sequence). The V and J ends lost 3 bases and 2 bases respectively, with 7 bases between them. The CDR3 reads CASSMAGQETQYF. CDR3 nucleotides: TGTGCCAGTAGTATGGCGGGGCAAGAGACCCAGTACTTC.

The chain links TRBV29-1 to TRBJ2-3; 8 nucleotides align to TRBD2. Germline-derived CDR1 and CDR2 are SQVTM and ANQGSEA. Unmatched junction bases numbered 5, after V lost 6 bases and J lost 0 bases. The CDR3 contains 14 residues. CDR3 protein: CSVDLAGSTDTQYF. The CDR3 nucleotides are TGCAGCGTCGACTTAGCGGGAAGCACAGATACGCAGTATTTT.

This chain uses TRBV7-9 with TRBJ1-6, with 9 bases aligning to TRBD1. The V gene's germline CDR1 is SEHNR and CDR2 FQNEAQ (reference sequence). This CDR3 contains 18 residues. J lost 8 bases, V lost 4 bases, and 15 bases had no gene match. CDR3 residues: CASSSPGQGLSMDSPLHF. CDR3 bases: TGTGCCAGCAGCTCCCCGGGACAGGGCCTTTCAATGGATTCACCCCTCCACTTT.

This clone was observed a few times. V usage is TRBV5-6 and J usage is TRBJ2-7, with a tentative D call TRBD2 (5 bases). The CDR3 consists of 13 residues. Trimming shortened V by 2 bases and J by 4 bases, and 10 bases separated the two germline ends. CDR1 and CDR2 (germline): SGHDT, YYEEEE. The chain's CDR3 is CASSFRGVYEQYV. In DNA form, the CDR3 reads TGTGCCAGCAGCTTTCGGGGAGTGTACGAGCAGTACGTC.

Comments on this clone: Other DNA sequences of this sample code for an identical CDR3. The CDR3 nucleotides read TGTGCCAGCACCGGGGGTACTGAAGCTTTCTTT. Its translation: CASTGGTEAFF. The rearrangement joins TRBV3-1 (or the pseudogene TRBV3-2) to TRBJ1-1; the D gene is possibly TRBD1 (5 bases). Per the germline V gene, CDR1 is LGHDT and CDR2 is YNNKEL (reference sequence). This CDR3 has 11 amino acids. V was trimmed by 7 bases and J by 5 bases, leaving 8 bases between them.

V and J are TRBV15 and TRBJ2-3; TRBD2 matches at 9 bases. This CDR3 is 15 amino acids long. CDR1 is LNHNV and CDR2 is YYDKDF in the germline V gene (reference sequence). The junction had 9 bases not matched to a gene; V was cut back by 8 bases and J by 3 bases. This CDR3 reads CATLSGSLGTDTQYF. The CDR3 DNA sequence: TGTGCCACCCTTAGCGGGAGCCTGGGAACAGATACGCAGTATTTT.

This clone showed up just a few times. This sequence joins TRBV20-1 and TRBJ1-1; TRBD1 might be the D (5 bases). Looked up from germline, CDR1 is DFQATT and CDR2 is SNEGSKA (reference sequence). The CDR3 has 14 residues. V lost 3 bases and J 3 bases, leaving 14 bases between the germline ends. CDR3 in DNA: TGCAGTGCTAGTTGGGGCTTGACGGACACTGAAGCTTTCTTT. It encodes CSASWGLTDTEAFF.

The CDR3 nucleotides read TGCAGCGTTGGGGCCGTCGAGCAGTACTTC. It specifies CSVGAVEQYF. The chain joins TRBV29-1 to TRBJ2-7, with no clear D. This CDR3 has 10 amino acids. Germline CDR1 is SQVTM and CDR2 is ANQGSEA. V lost 4 bases to trimming and J lost 6 bases, with 7 bases between them.

The chain links TRBV2 to TRBJ1-5; D is ambiguous. Germline-derived CDR1 and CDR2 are SNHLY and FYNNEI. The V end lost 4 bases, the J end lost 2 bases, and 12 bases lay between the germline ends. CDR3 length equals 15 residues. Here the CDR3 reads CASSVSLQGNQPQHF. The DNA of the CDR3 is TGTGCCAGCAGTGTTTCCCTTCAGGGCAATCAGCCCCAGCATTTT.

CDR3 protein: CASSSGTGGTGELFF. The CDR3 DNA reads as TGTGCCAGCAGTTCCGGGACAGGGGGGACCGGGGAGCTGTTTTTT. This rearrangement joins TRBV5-8 to TRBJ2-2; 11 bases map to TRBD1. J was trimmed by 5 bases and V by 5 bases; bases with no gene match: 5. The CDR3 extends over 15 amino acids. CDR1 and CDR2 (germline): SGHTS, YDEGEE. Complete variable domain (other parts from reference TRBV5-8 and TRBJ2-2): EAGVTQSPTHLIKTRGQQATLRCSPISGHTSVYWYQQALGLGLQFLLWYDEGEERNRGNFPPRFSGRQFPNYSSELNVNALELEDSALYLCASSSGTGGTGELFFGEGSRLTVL.